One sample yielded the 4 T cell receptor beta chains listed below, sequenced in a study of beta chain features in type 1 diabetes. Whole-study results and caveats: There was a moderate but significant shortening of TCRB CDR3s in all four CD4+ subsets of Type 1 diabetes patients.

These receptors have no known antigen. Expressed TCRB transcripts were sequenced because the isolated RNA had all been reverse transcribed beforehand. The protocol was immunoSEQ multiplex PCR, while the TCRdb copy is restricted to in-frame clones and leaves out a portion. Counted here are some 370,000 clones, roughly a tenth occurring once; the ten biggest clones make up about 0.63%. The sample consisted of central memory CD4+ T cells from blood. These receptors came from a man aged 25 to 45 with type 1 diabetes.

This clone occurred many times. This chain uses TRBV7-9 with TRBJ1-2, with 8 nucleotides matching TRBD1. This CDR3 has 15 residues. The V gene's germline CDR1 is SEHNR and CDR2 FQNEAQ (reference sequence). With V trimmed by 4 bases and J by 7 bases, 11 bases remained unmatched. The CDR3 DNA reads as TGTGCCAGCAGCTGGGGACCGGGACAGGAGGTTGGCTACACCTTC. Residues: CASSWGPGQEVGYTF.

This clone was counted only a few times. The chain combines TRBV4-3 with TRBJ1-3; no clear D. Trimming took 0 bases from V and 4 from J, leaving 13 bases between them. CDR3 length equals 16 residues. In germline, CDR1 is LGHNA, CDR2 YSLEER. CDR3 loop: CASSQEWQEGGNTIYF. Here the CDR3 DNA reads TGCGCCAGCAGCCAAGAATGGCAGGAAGGGGGAAACACCATATATTTT.

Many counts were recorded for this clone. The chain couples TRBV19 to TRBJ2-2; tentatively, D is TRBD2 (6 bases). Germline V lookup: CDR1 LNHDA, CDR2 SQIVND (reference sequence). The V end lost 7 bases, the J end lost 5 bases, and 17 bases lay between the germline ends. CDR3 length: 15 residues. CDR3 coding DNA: TGTGCCAGTAAGTTCTCCGGGAGATTTACCGGGGAGCTGTTTTTT. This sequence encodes CASKFSGRFTGELFF.

The CDR3 DNA reads as TGTGCCAGCAGCTTAGACCTACTCGGGGCAGCGGGGGAAAATGAGCAGTTCTTC. Translating gives CASSLDLLGAAGENEQFF. The V and J genes are TRBV11-3 and TRBJ2-1; TRBD2 aligns across 8 bases. The CDR3 covers 18 residues. V trimming: 0 bases; J trimming: 7 bases; junction bases outside the gene matches: 14. The germline V gene encodes CDR1 SGHNT and CDR2 YENEEA.